This section outlines one TCR beta chain sequence together with its context. An amount of RNA that ranged from roughly 0.45 to 1 ug was reverse transcribed with random hexamers. Amplification of TCR beta CDR3 was carried out by immunoSEQ multiplex PCR, which covered 54 Vbeta and 13 Jbeta segments. TCRdb reanalysed the immunoSEQ multiplex PCR reads using MiXCR and keeps one entry per CDR3 protein. The table has 200,000 or so distinct CDR3 sequences, about 96% seen once. Germline loops: CDR1 GTSNPN, CDR2 SVGIG (reference sequence). The CDR3 length is 13 residues. V dropped 0 bases and J dropped 6 bases, with 11 bases sitting between them. These data come from a study of CD8 T cells in Susac syndrome. While CD8+ and CD4+ T cells were isolated negatively, TEMRA cells were enriched by FACS.

The J gene is TRBJ2-5, the V gene TRBV30; tentatively, D is TRBD2 (6 bases). Sequencing was carried out using CD4+ T cells from PBMCs. The clonotype comes from a human donor with multiple sclerosis. CDR3 in amino acids: CAWSVRREKTQYF. CDR3 coding DNA: TGTGCCTGGAGTGTACGCCGGGAGAAGACCCAGTACTTC.